A selection of T cell receptor beta chains follows, all from one sample in a study of cytomegalovirus exposure and HLA in healthy donors. The protocol was immunoSEQ multiplex PCR, while the TCRdb copy is restricted to in-frame clones and leaves out a portion. This sample has 160,000 or so clones, with roughly 85% found just once. Sequencing input: PBMCs. The source of these receptors is a young man in good health and CMV-seronegative. Both conserved end residues are part of each CDR3. D genes are given only for firm matches. Clone size appears in some rows only: once, few, many, or a class for an expanded clone.

CDR3,DNA,size,V,D,J
CASSPMDSNAYEQYF,TGCGCCAGCAGCCCCATGGACAGCAACGCCTACGAGCAGTACTTC,.,TRBV4-3,.,TRBJ2-7
CASSILGQGENEKLFF,TGTGCCAGTAGTATACTGGGACAGGGGGAAAATGAAAAACTGTTTTTT,.,TRBV19,TRBD1,TRBJ1-4
CASFYAALSSYEQYF,TGTGCCAGCTTTTACGCGGCACTTAGCTCCTACGAGCAGTACTTC,.,TRBV6-6,.,TRBJ2-7
CASSLKDRRARLDTQYF,TGTGCCAGCAGTTTGAAGGACAGAAGGGCTCGGCTAGATACGCAGTATTTT,.,TRBV28,.,TRBJ2-3
CASSTAGTAFFEKLFF,TGTGCCAGTAGTACGGCCGGGACAGCATTCTTTGAAAAACTGTTTTTT,.,TRBV19,TRBD1,TRBJ1-4
CASSITGIGTEAFF,TGTGCCAGCAGCATAACAGGGATTGGCACTGAAGCTTTCTTT,.,TRBV13,.,TRBJ1-1
CASSLIGEAFF,TGTGCCAGCAGCTTAATCGGGGAAGCTTTCTTT,.,TRBV7-9,.,TRBJ1-1
CASSPGRDYNEQFF,TGTGCCAGTAGCCCTGGGCGGGACTACAATGAGCAGTTCTTC,few,TRBV10-3,.,TRBJ2-1
CASSPGHDGTDTQYF,TGTGCCAGCAGCCCCGGACACGACGGCACAGATACGCAGTATTTT,few,TRBV5-4,.,TRBJ2-3
CASSYRQGANTEAFF,TGTGCCAGCAGCTATAGACAGGGAGCGAACACTGAAGCTTTCTTT,.,TRBV6-5,TRBD1,TRBJ1-1
CSVEDTGTEHYEQYF,TGCAGCGTTGAAGATACCGGGACAGAGCACTACGAGCAGTACTTC,.,TRBV29-1,TRBD1,TRBJ2-7
CASSSPQGIYSGKLFF,TGTGCCAGCAGCTCACCGCAGGGTATTTACTCAGGAAAACTGTTTTTT,once,TRBV5-4,.,TRBJ1-4
CGYGQRGNTEAFF,TGTGGATACGGGCAAAGGGGGAACACTGAAGCTTTCTTT,.,TRBV30,.,TRBJ1-1
CASSYELAARQETQYF,TGTGCCAGCAGTTACGAACTAGCGGCGCGGCAAGAGACCCAGTACTTC,.,TRBV6-5,TRBD2,TRBJ2-5
CATSRFQGAGTGELFF,TGTGCCACCAGCAGATTTCAGGGGGCGGGTACCGGGGAGCTGTTTTTT,few,TRBV15,TRBD1,TRBJ2-2
CASSLNSSDQPQHF,TGTGCCAGCAGCTTGAACAGTTCTGATCAGCCCCAGCATTTT,.,TRBV11-3,.,TRBJ1-5
CASRGLRRYGYTF,TGTGCCAGCAGGGGACTCCGGCGATATGGCTACACCTTC,.,TRBV2,.,TRBJ1-2
CASAGDSNQPQHF,TGTGCCAGCGCCGGGGATAGCAATCAGCCCCAGCATTTT,.,TRBV6-4,.,TRBJ1-5
CASSASRGATDTQYF,TGCGCCAGCAGCGCCTCCAGGGGGGCCACAGATACGCAGTATTTT,.,TRBV5-1,.,TRBJ2-3
CASSWGGNQETQYF,TGCGCCAGCAGCTGGGGGGGGAACCAAGAGACCCAGTACTTC,.,TRBV5-1,TRBD2,TRBJ2-5
CASSIAPPGGNSPLHF,TGTGCCAGTAGTATCGCTCCCCCAGGGGGAAATTCACCCCTCCACTTT,.,TRBV19,TRBD1,TRBJ1-6
CASADGEYSYEQYF,TGTGCCAGCGCCGACGGGGAATACTCCTACGAGCAGTACTTC,once,TRBV6-1,.,TRBJ2-7
CASSQDLQKNIQYF,TGTGCCAGCAGCCAAGATCTGCAGAAAAACATTCAGTACTTC,.,TRBV14,.,TRBJ2-4
CASDGMGTGRFDTEAFF,TGCGCCAGTGACGGAATGGGGACAGGGAGGTTCGACACTGAAGCTTTCTTT,.,TRBV23-1,TRBD1,TRBJ1-1